The 22 T cell receptor beta chains reported below all come from one sample, sequenced in a study of T cell responses to AZD1222 COVID-19 vaccine. Libraries were prepared by immunoSEQ multiplex PCR; TCRdb keeps only in-frame clonotypes and omits some of them. Of approximately 150,000 clones in the sample, roughly 92% were seen once. The specimen was peripheral blood, collected 28 days after the second AZD1222 dose. These receptors originate from an adult who received the AZD1222 COVID-19 vaccine.

The rearrangement joins TRBV5-1 to TRBJ1-2; TRBD1 aligns across 9 bases. Per the germline V gene, CDR1 is SGHRS and CDR2 is YFSETQ. This CDR3 has 16 amino acids. Trimming cost V 6 bases and J 7 bases; bases outside gene matches: 16. CDR3: CASTPQTGTGNIGYTF. In nucleotides, the CDR3 is TGCGCCAGCACTCCTCAGACCGGGACAGGGAATATTGGCTACACCTTC.

The chain combines TRBV7-9 with TRBJ2-7, with D unresolved. The CDR3 extends over 14 amino acids. Trimming removed 3 bases at V and 3 bases at J, with 12 bases between. Looked up from germline, CDR1 is SEHNR and CDR2 is FQNEAQ (reference sequence). CDR3 protein: CASSFHSAGYEQYF. The CDR3 DNA is TGTGCCAGCAGCTTTCATTCTGCCGGCTACGAGCAGTACTTC.

To note about this clone: Other DNA sequences from this sample encode an identical CDR3 as well. The rearrangement uses TRBV18 and TRBJ1-5, with 8 bases lining up with TRBD1. CDR1 is KGHSH, CDR2 LQKENI, per germline. CDR3 length: 14 amino acids. V dropped 3 bases and J dropped 4; count of bases not matched to a gene: 2. The CDR3 protein is CASSPGQGNQPQHF. For the CDR3, the DNA is TGTGCCAGCTCACCCGGACAGGGTAATCAGCCCCAGCATTTT.

The chain links TRBV7-9 to TRBJ1-2, with D tentatively TRBD1 (5 bases). Deletions cut 5 bases from V and 8 bases from J, with 15 bases between. The CDR3 sequence is 13 residues long. In germline, CDR1 is SEHNR, CDR2 FQNEAQ (reference sequence). The CDR3 nucleotides are TGTGCCAGCAGCCTCGGGACGGGCGGGGGCTACACCTTC. Translating gives CASSLGTGGGYTF.

The chain combines TRBV25-1 with TRBJ1-2, with 7 bases aligning to TRBD1. This CDR3 has 13 amino acids. The V gene's germline CDR1 is MGHDK and CDR2 SYGVNS. With V trimmed by 4 bases and J by 3 bases, 2 bases remained unmatched. Written as DNA, the CDR3 is TGTGCCAGCAGTGTAACAGGGGACTATGGCTACACCTTC. Translating gives CASSVTGDYGYTF.

The J gene is TRBJ2-3, the V gene TRBV4-3; 14 nucleotides agree with TRBD2. CDR1 and CDR2 (germline): LGHNA, YSLEER. The CDR3 spans 17 residues. The ends lost 5 bases at V and 2 bases at J; junction bases unmatched: 6. CDR3 sequence reads: CASSSGLAGGFTDTQYF. In nucleotides, the CDR3 is TGCGCCAGCAGCTCAGGACTAGCGGGGGGATTCACAGATACGCAGTATTTT.

The chain couples TRBV27 to TRBJ2-3; D assignment may be TRBD1 or TRBD2 (5 bases each). V gave up 3 bases and J gave up 1 base, with 23 bases separating them. Germline loops: CDR1 MNHEY, CDR2 SMNVEV (reference sequence). This CDR3 has 19 amino acids. The CDR3 protein is CASSFSLGGALRGTDTQYF. CDR3 bases: TGTGCCAGCAGTTTCTCCCTTGGGGGAGCCCTGCGAGGCACAGATACGCAGTATTTT.

V gene TRBV27 combines with J gene TRBJ2-7; TRBD1 is a possible D gene (5 bases). Germline CDR1 is MNHEY and CDR2 is SMNVEV (reference sequence). V lost 3 bases and J lost 2, with 14 bases in between. The CDR3 is made up of 15 amino acids. In nucleotides, the CDR3 is TGTGCCAGCAGTTTCGAACGGCAGGGCACCTACGAGCAGTACTTC. This translates into CASSFERQGTYEQYF.

The chain joins TRBV12-3 or TRBV12-4 to TRBJ1-2; D uncertain. The CDR3 extends over 12 amino acids. Trimming cost V 3 bases and J 4 bases, with 6 bases left between them. The CDR3 DNA is TGTGCCAGCAGTTTCTGGGTCTATGGCTACACCTTC. It codes for CASSFWVYGYTF.

The rearrangement uses TRBV28 and TRBJ1-1; D not resolved. The CDR3 runs 14 residues. CDR1 is MDHEN, CDR2 SYDVKM, per germline. V dropped 7 bases and J dropped 3 bases, with 15 bases sitting between them. The CDR3 region has the DNA TGTGCCAGCAAGAGCTCAAGAGGGTACACTGAAGCTTTCTTT. It encodes CASKSSRGYTEAFF.

This clone was counted a single time. V is TRBV6-1 and J is TRBJ1-6; D is undetermined. Germline V gene data show CDR1 as MNHNS and CDR2 as SASEGT. V was clipped by 3 bases and J by 0 bases, with 12 bases between them. This CDR3 has 17 amino acids. CDR3 protein: CASSETPTSSYNSPLHF. In DNA form, the CDR3 reads TGTGCCAGCAGTGAGACTCCTACGAGCTCCTATAATTCACCCCTCCACTTT.

The rearrangement links TRBV6-2 or TRBV6-3 to TRBJ2-4, with a possible D match to TRBD1 (6 bases). Germline CDR1 and CDR2: MNHEY and SVGEGT. The V and J ends lost 2 bases and 6 bases respectively, with 11 bases between them. The CDR3 has 14 residues. This CDR3 reads CASSYPGAGNIQYF. DNA for the CDR3: TGTGCCAGCAGTTACCCAGGGGCCGGAAACATTCAGTACTTC.

This clone was seen only once. The rearrangement links TRBV4-3 to TRBJ1-3; TRBD1 might be the D (5 bases). Trimming took 1 base from V and 0 from J, leaving 13 bases between them. The CDR3 runs to 17 residues. Per the germline V gene, CDR1 is LGHNA and CDR2 is YSLEER. The CDR3 here is CASSQAPGHSSGNTIYF. The DNA for the CDR3 is TGCGCCAGCAGCCAAGCTCCAGGGCACAGCTCTGGAAACACCATATATTTT.

The chain employs TRBV7-9 and TRBJ1-1; D gene uncertain. V lost 2 bases and J lost 11, with 12 bases in between. The CDR3 length is 12 residues. The germline CDR1 and CDR2 sequences are SEHNR and FQNEAQ (reference sequence). The chain's CDR3 is CASSLYEGLAFF. In DNA form, the CDR3 reads TGTGCCAGCAGCTTATATGAGGGTTTGGCTTTCTTT.

J is TRBJ2-7 and V is TRBV24-1; D is perhaps TRBD1 or TRBD2 (5 bases each). The CDR3 is made up of 16 amino acids. V gave up 0 bases and J gave up 1 base, with 12 bases separating them. Germline loops: CDR1 KGHDR, CDR2 SFDVKD. The CDR3 reads CATSDLHGADSYEQYF. The DNA for the CDR3 is TGTGCCACCAGTGATTTGCACGGGGCCGATTCCTACGAGCAGTACTTC.

This rearrangement joins TRBV9 to TRBJ1-1; TRBD1 aligns across 9 bases. V was pared by 0 bases and J by 10 bases, with 4 bases of the junction left unmatched. The CDR3 is made up of 13 amino acids. Germline V lookup: CDR1 SGDLS, CDR2 YYNGEE. DNA for the CDR3: TGTGCCAGCAGCGTAGGGGGACAGGGAGGAGCTTTCTTT. Translation gives CASSVGGQGGAFF.

V usage is TRBV7-9 and J usage is TRBJ2-3; D gene uncertain. Germline V gives CDR1 SEHNR, CDR2 FQNEAQ (reference sequence). The CDR3 runs 12 residues. Trimming took 11 bases from V and 1 from J, leaving 10 bases between them. The CDR3 is CAALGGTDTQYF. CDR3 bases: TGTGCCGCTCTTGGGGGCACAGATACGCAGTATTTT. Looking up the rest from reference TRBV7-9 and TRBJ2-3 gives the full variable domain: DTGVSQNPRHKITKRGQNVTFRCDPISEHNRLYWYRQTLGQGPEFLTYFQNEAQLEKSRLLSDRFSAERPKGSFSTLEIQRTEQGDSAMYLCAALGGTDTQYFGPGTRLTVL.

The chain couples TRBV19 to TRBJ1-2, with TRBD1 matching 8 bases. Trimming took 7 bases from V and 7 from J; bases not matched to a gene: 14. Germline V CDR1 and CDR2: LNHDA, SQIVND (reference sequence). The CDR3 totals 15 residues. The CDR3 protein is CASTDPRTGNGGYTF. DNA for the CDR3: TGTGCCAGTACTGATCCCCGGACAGGGAATGGTGGCTACACCTTC.

The rearrangement joins TRBV24-1 to TRBJ1-2; TRBD1 agrees at 7 bases. The V gene's germline CDR1 is KGHDR and CDR2 SFDVKD. The ends lost 4 bases at V and 7 bases at J; junction bases unmatched: 14. The CDR3 extends over 16 amino acids. The CDR3 DNA is TGTGCCACCAGTGACACCAAACAGGGGCGTCTTGGTGGCTACACCTTC. Encoded protein: CATSDTKQGRLGGYTF.

With respect to this clone: The germline gene is not matched at one end of the junction; a read error may be the cause. J is TRBJ2-1 and V is TRBV7-9; 7 positions agree with TRBD2. Germline V gene lookup returns CDR1 SEHNR and CDR2 FQNEAQ (reference sequence). The CDR3 contains 11 residues. The CDR3 sequence: CASSSVGGRLF. CDR3 nucleotide sequence: TGTGCCAGCAGCTCCGTGGGAGGGCGGCTCTTC.

The chain recombines TRBV27 with TRBJ2-1, with a tentative D call TRBD2 (5 bases). V was shortened by 3 bases and J by 10 bases, with 10 bases between the two germline ends. This CDR3 contains 12 residues. Germline CDR1 and CDR2: MNHEY and SMNVEV (reference sequence). The CDR3: CASSFLASEQFF. The CDR3 bases are TGTGCCAGCAGTTTCCTGGCTAGCGAGCAGTTCTTC.

CDR3 sequence: CASSRTQGRETQYF. CDR3 coding DNA: TGCGCCAGCAGCCGAACACAGGGTAGAGAGACCCAGTACTTC. V is TRBV4-3 and J is TRBJ2-5; weak D call: TRBD1 (6 bases). The V and J ends lost 4 bases and 4 bases respectively, with 13 bases between them. This CDR3 is built from 14 residues. Germline assignment: CDR1 LGHNA and CDR2 YSLEER.